Shown below are 29 T cell receptor beta chains from a single sample sequenced in a study of T cell clonality in common variable immunodeficiency. Repertoires were generated with immunoSEQ multiplex PCR, while TCRdb's copy carries only in-frame clones and drops some. The data show some 50,000 clones, with none appearing a single time. The specimen sequenced was peripheral blood mononuclear cells. These receptors were taken from a person between 18 and 75 years old in good health.

This clone was found many times. The read is 3 residues too short to cover the CDR3 end, so that end is filled in from the germline J gene. The chain joins TRBV5-1 to TRBJ2-2; D uncertain. The germline V gene has CDR1 SGHRS and CDR2 YFSETQ. This CDR3 comprises 12 residues. V was shortened by 4 bases and J by 6 bases, with 7 bases between the two germline ends. CDR3 sequence reads: CASSPGPGELFF. The sequenced part of the CDR3 DNA is TGCGCCAGCAGCCCCGGTCCCGGGGAG. The whole variable domain, remainder taken from reference TRBV5-1 and TRBJ2-2, is KAGVTQTPRYLIKTRGQQVTLSCSPISGHRSVSWYQQTPGQGLQFLFEYFSETQRNKGNFPGRFSGRQFSNSRSEMNVSTLELGDSALYLCASSPGPGELFFGEGSRLTVL.

In the case of this clone: The read stops 3 residues short of the end of the CDR3; the missing end is completed from the germline J gene. The chain uses TRBV6-4 and TRBJ1-4; 7 bases fit TRBD1. J gave up 7 bases and V 6 bases, and 20 bases lay outside the gene matches. CDR1 is MRHNA, CDR2 SNTAGT, per germline. This CDR3 comprises 18 residues. The CDR3 DNA, read in part, is TGTGCCAGCAGCGACGAACGAACTTACAGGGGTCTAAGTGAAAAA. It translates to CASSDERTYRGLSEK. The whole CDR3 sequence reads CASSDERTYRGLSEKLFF.

This clone was detected many times. The read ends 3 residues early relative to the CDR3; the germline J gene fills the gap. The chain carries TRBV18 and TRBJ1-4; possible D gene TRBD1, 6 bases. In germline, CDR1 is KGHSH, CDR2 LQKENI. The CDR3 runs to 17 residues. Trimming took off 3 bases at V and 1 base at J, with 15 bases between the two ends. The covered CDR3 bases are TGTGCCAGCTCACCTTCAACAGGGTTGGGAACTAATGAAAAA. It yields the protein CASSPSTGLGTNEK. The full CDR3 protein reads CASSPSTGLGTNEKLFF.

This clone was seen ten or more times. The CDR3 end lies 3 residues beyond the end of the read and is filled in from the germline J gene. The J gene is TRBJ2-2, the V gene TRBV6-1; possibly TRBD1 for D (6 bases). The CDR3 runs to 15 residues. Germline-derived CDR1 and CDR2 are MNHNS and SASEGT. CDR3 loop: CASSEENLAGEKLFF. Incomplete CDR3 DNA: TGTGCCAGCAGTGAAGAGAACCTCGCAGGGGAAAAG.

This clone was observed at least ten times. The read halts 3 residues ahead of the CDR3 end, with the missing end drawn from the germline J gene. The chain links TRBV12-3 or TRBV12-4 to TRBJ2-5; unclear D gene. The CDR3 is 11 residues long. Trimming left V 6 bases short and J 1 base short, with 3 bases between. The CDR3 region is CASRLQETQYF. The DNA read from the CDR3 is TGTGCCAGCAGACTCCAAGAGACC.

This clone was observed many times. From the germline J gene comes the end of the CDR3, since the read stops 3 residues before it. The V call is TRBV5-1, the J call TRBJ2-3; D call uncertain. Germline V gives CDR1 SGHRS, CDR2 YFSETQ. V was shortened by 0 bases and J by 2 bases, with 10 bases between the two germline ends. The CDR3 is 15 residues long. CDR3 loop: CASSLGASSTDTQYF. CDR3 DNA (partial): TGCGCCAGCAGCTTGGGGGCGAGTTCCACAGATACG.

This clone was recorded at least ten times. The read stops 3 residues short of the end of the CDR3; the missing end is completed from the germline J gene. This sample includes further DNA sequences coding for the same CDR3. The chain recombines TRBV6-2 or TRBV6-3 with TRBJ1-3; no definite D call. Germline lookup yields CDR1 MNHEY and CDR2 SVGEGT. V dropped 8 bases and J dropped 0 bases, with 11 bases sitting between them. The CDR3 is made up of 14 amino acids. The CDR3 DNA, read in part, is TGTGCCAGCGTACCCAGGAGCTCTGGAAACACC. Amino acid sequence: CASVPRSSGNT. The CDR3, in full, reads CASVPRSSGNTIYF.

Ten or more counts support this clone. The CDR3 goes on 3 residues after the read ends, and that part is filled in from the germline J gene. V gene TRBV7-9 combines with J gene TRBJ1-3; D is unclear. Germline loops: CDR1 SEHNR, CDR2 FQNEAQ (reference sequence). Between the trimmed V and J ends, which lost 4 bases and 0 bases, there was a span of 10 bases. This CDR3 has 15 residues. The sequenced CDR3 bases are TGTGCCAGCAGCTCCGCTAAAAGCTCTGGAAACACC. As protein: CASSSAKSSGNT. Given in full, the CDR3 is CASSSAKSSGNTIYF.

This clone was seen repeatedly, ten times or more. The read stops 3 residues short of the end of the CDR3; the missing end is completed from the germline J gene. The chain carries TRBV5-4 and TRBJ1-2; 9 nucleotides align to TRBD1. J lost 4 bases, V lost 5 bases, and 6 bases had no gene match. This CDR3 has 14 residues. Germline V lookup: CDR1 SGHNT, CDR2 YYREEE (reference sequence). The sequenced part of the CDR3 DNA is TGTGCCAGCAGAACCGGGACAGGGATCTATGGC. As protein: CASRTGTGIYG. In full, the CDR3 is CASRTGTGIYGYTF.

This clone was recorded at least ten times. The CDR3 is cut off 3 residues early in the read; its end comes from the germline J gene. This chain uses TRBV20-1 with TRBJ1-3; tentatively, D is TRBD1 (6 bases). The CDR3 extends over 16 amino acids. V lost 3 bases to trimming and J lost 3 bases, with 18 bases between them. Germline V CDR1 and CDR2: DFQATT, SNEGSKA (reference sequence). Partial CDR3 DNA: TGCAGTGCTAGTTCCGGCAGGGGAGGTTTTGGAAACACC. Amino acids: CSASSGRGGFGNT. The whole CDR3 is CSASSGRGGFGNTIYF.

As for this clone: With the read ending 3 residues before the CDR3 end, the germline J gene is used to fill in that end. The chain carries TRBV6-1 and TRBJ2-1, with 9 bases aligning to TRBD2. With 2 bases clipped from V and 2 bases from J, the junction kept 10 bases outside the gene matches. The length of the CDR3 is 18 residues. Germline V gene lookup returns CDR1 MNHNS and CDR2 SASEGT. Here the CDR3 reads CASSEQRLAGIAYNEQFF. The CDR3 bases that were read are TGTGCCAGCAGTGAACAACGGCTAGCGGGGATCGCCTACAATGAG.

This clone was counted ten times or more. The observed sequence ends 3 residues before the CDR3 terminus, with the missing tail filled in from the germline J gene. The gene calls are TRBV19 and TRBJ2-3; the D is unclear. Germline V lookup: CDR1 LNHDA, CDR2 SQIVND (reference sequence). With 5 bases removed from V and 3 bases from J, the gap between germline ends came to 12 bases. The CDR3 is made up of 14 amino acids. The CDR3 bases that were read are TGTGCCAGTAGTCCACCAACAATTACAGATACG. The encoded protein is CASSPPTITDT. The CDR3 as a whole reads CASSPPTITDTQYF.

This clone was recorded many times. The missing CDR3 end, 3 residues past where the read stops, is filled in from the germline J gene. The rearrangement links TRBV6-2 or TRBV6-3 to TRBJ2-7, with 7 bases that match TRBD1. CDR1 is MNHEY and CDR2 is SVGEGT in the germline V gene. V dropped 6 bases and J dropped 3; count of bases not matched to a gene: 5. The CDR3 totals 13 residues. CDR3 DNA, as far as it was read: TGTGCCAGCAGCCCGGACAGGTTCTACGAG. Translation gives CASSPDRFYE. The whole CDR3 reads CASSPDRFYEQYF.

This clone was detected ten times or more. The read falls 3 residues short of the CDR3 end, and the missing part is taken from the germline J gene. This rearrangement joins TRBV5-1 to TRBJ2-7, with a weak D call TRBD2 (5 bases). The germline V gene encodes CDR1 SGHRS and CDR2 YFSETQ. CDR3 length: 14 residues. V lost 4 bases and J lost 2, with 13 bases in between. The CDR3 sequence is CASSLEDLTYEQYF. The sequenced CDR3 bases are TGCGCCAGCAGCCTCGAGGACTTGACCTACGAG.

This clone was counted ten times or more. The read stops 3 residues short of the end of the CDR3; the missing end is completed from the germline J gene. The rearrangement joins TRBV18 to TRBJ1-2; no clear D. Germline V CDR1 and CDR2: KGHSH, LQKENI. The CDR3 contains 14 residues. V gave up 3 bases and J gave up 1 base, with 9 bases separating them. CDR3 protein: CASSPPPGNYGYTF. The CDR3 DNA, read in part, is TGTGCCAGCTCACCCCCTCCCGGTAACTATGGC.

This clone was seen at least ten times. The observed sequence ends 3 residues before the CDR3 terminus, with the missing tail filled in from the germline J gene. The chain joins TRBV7-2 to TRBJ1-1; the match to TRBD1 covers 8 bases. Looked up from germline, CDR1 is SGHTA and CDR2 is FQGNSA. The CDR3 loop spans 15 amino acids. This chain's CDR3 is CASSTPGQVTLEAFF. CDR3 bases read: TGTGCCAGCAGCACACCGGGACAGGTCACACTGGAA.

The table lists this clone with many counts. Read sequence stops 3 residues before the CDR3 end, and the germline J gene provides the missing end. The chain links TRBV30 to TRBJ2-1; the match to TRBD1 covers 10 bases. Looked up from germline, CDR1 is GTSNPN and CDR2 is SVGIG (reference sequence). After removal of 1 base from V and 0 bases from J, the junction contained 15 bases not matched to a gene. There are 20 residues in the CDR3. CDR3 DNA (partial): TGTGCCTGGAGTGGGCGGACAGGGGGGATTTTTCGTAACTCCTACAATGAG. Translating gives CAWSGRTGGIFRNSYNE. The full-length CDR3 reads as CAWSGRTGGIFRNSYNEQFF.

This clone was found many times. The sequenced fragment ends 3 residues before the CDR3 boundary, so the rest is inferred from the germline J gene. The chain combines TRBV5-4 with TRBJ2-3; D remains ambiguous. Germline CDR1 reads SGHNT; CDR2 reads YYREEE (reference sequence). This CDR3 comprises 13 residues. The ends were cut back, 1 base at V and 2 bases at J, with 5 bases in the middle. The part of the CDR3 DNA that was read is TGTGCCAGCAGCTTGACTACCACAGATACG. It specifies CASSLTTTDT. The full CDR3 protein reads CASSLTTTDTQYF.

This clone was recorded many times. The CDR3 goes on 3 residues after the read ends, and that part is filled in from the germline J gene. The genes are TRBV19 and TRBJ2-4; TRBD2 matches at 7 bases. This CDR3 has 16 residues. The V segment lost 0 bases and the J segment 0 bases; nucleotides outside the gene matches: 2. CDR1 and CDR2 (germline): LNHDA, SQIVND (reference sequence). Partial CDR3 DNA: TGTGCCAGTAGTATAGAGGGGGGGAGAGCCAAAAACATT. Encoded protein: CASSIEGGRAKNI. The complete CDR3 protein is CASSIEGGRAKNIQYF.

There are a few counts of this clone. The CDR3: CASRTGTGTGANVLTF. The CDR3 DNA, read in part, is TGTGCCAGCAGAACCGGGACAGGGACTGGGGCCAACGTC. This chain joins TRBV2 and TRBJ2-6, with TRBD1 matching over 9 bases. The read ends 3 residues shy of where the CDR3 ends; the end is completed using the germline J gene. Trimming took 6 bases from V and 2 from J; bases not matched to a gene: 5. The CDR3 has 16 residues. CDR1 is SNHLY and CDR2 is FYNNEI in the germline V gene.

This clone was counted many times. The sequence runs out 3 residues before the end of the CDR3; the remainder is reconstructed from the germline J gene. V gene TRBV30 combines with J gene TRBJ2-7; D unresolved. Germline V CDR1 and CDR2: GTSNPN, SVGIG (reference sequence). CDR3 size: 13 residues. Trimming shortened V by 0 bases and J by 1 base, and 7 bases separated the two germline ends. CDR3 sequence: CAWSVGLSYEQYF. CDR3 bases read: TGTGCCTGGAGTGTTGGGCTTTCCTACGAG.

This clone was recorded many times. The CDR3 end is not reached by the read, which stops 3 residues before it; the germline J gene fills it in. The chain joins TRBV6-1 to TRBJ2-5; D unresolved. V lost 2 bases to trimming and J lost 2 bases, with 12 bases between them. Germline V gene lookup returns CDR1 MNHNS and CDR2 SASEGT. CDR3 length equals 15 residues. The sequenced CDR3 bases are TGTGCCAGCAGTGAACAATGGCAGAATCAAGAGACC. Protein product: CASSEQWQNQET. In full, the CDR3 reads CASSEQWQNQETQYF.

The sample holds many counts of this clone. With the read ending 3 residues before the CDR3 end, the germline J gene is used to fill in that end. The rearrangement uses TRBV12-3 or TRBV12-4 and TRBJ2-2, with 9 positions matching TRBD1. Trimming removed 6 bases from V and 5 bases from J; junction bases left unmatched: 10. There are 16 residues in the CDR3. Partial CDR3 DNA: TGTGCCAGCAGACCTCCCGGGACAGGGCGGACCGGGGAG. Residues: CASRPPGTGRTGE. The entire CDR3 is CASRPPGTGRTGELFF.

This clone was seen at least ten times. Incomplete CDR3 DNA: TGTGCCTGGAGTGTCCGGGTCCGC. It codes for CAWSVRVR. The complete CDR3 protein is CAWSVRVRYTF. The chain couples TRBV30 to TRBJ1-2; D unclear. The CDR3 goes on 3 residues after the read ends, and that part is filled in from the germline J gene. The length of the CDR3 is 11 residues. The germline V gene encodes CDR1 GTSNPN and CDR2 SVGIG (reference sequence).

This clone came up a few times. Coverage ceases 3 residues before the CDR3 finishes, and the germline J gene fills in the end. The chain links TRBV11-2 to TRBJ2-3; 9 bases are shared with TRBD2. The CDR3 has 14 residues. CDR1 is SGHAT and CDR2 is FQNNGV in the germline V gene. The DNA read from the CDR3 is TGTGCCAGCAGCGTAGGAGCGGGGGGAAGGACG. This sequence encodes CASSVGAGGRT. Given in full, the CDR3 is CASSVGAGGRTQYF.

There are many counts of this clone. The read gets to within 3 residues of the CDR3 end, and the germline J gene fills in the rest. The V and J genes are TRBV7-8 and TRBJ2-5; TRBD1 matches at 7 bases. V shed 1 base, J shed 5 bases, and the junction held 7 bases outside the gene matches. This CDR3 is 15 amino acids long. Per germline, CDR1 SGHVS and CDR2 FQNEAQ. CDR3 region: CASSLDRGIGETQYF. The sequenced part of the CDR3 DNA is TGTGCCAGCAGCTTAGACAGGGGTATCGGGGAGACC.

This clone was seen repeatedly, ten times or more. Read coverage stops 3 residues before the CDR3 terminus; the germline J gene supplies the remainder. The V gene is TRBV19, the J gene TRBJ1-1; D is undetermined. CDR3 length: 13 amino acids. Germline V CDR1 and CDR2: LNHDA, SQIVND (reference sequence). V dropped 1 base and J dropped 7 bases, with 10 bases sitting between them. CDR3 sequence: CASSIVEGLEAFF. CDR3 DNA, as far as it was read: TGTGCCAGTAGTATAGTCGAAGGCCTTGAA.

Many counts were recorded for this clone. With the read ending 3 residues before the CDR3 end, the germline J gene is used to fill in that end. V and J are TRBV30 and TRBJ2-4, with D perhaps being TRBD1 or TRBD2 (5 bases each). With 3 bases removed from V and 1 base from J, the gap between germline ends came to 7 bases. The CDR3 sequence is 13 residues long. The germline gives CDR1 GTSNPN, CDR2 SVGIG (reference sequence). The chain's CDR3 is CAWREGAKNIQYF. CDR3 bases read: TGTGCCTGGAGAGAGGGGGCCAAAAACATT.

This clone has a count of ten or more. The missing CDR3 end, 3 residues past where the read stops, is filled in from the germline J gene. The J gene is TRBJ1-5, the V gene TRBV20-1; 8 positions match TRBD1. V shed 7 bases and J 6 bases; nucleotides not matched to a gene: 5. CDR1 and CDR2 from the germline V gene are DFQATT and SNEGSKA (reference sequence). This CDR3 has 12 residues. The CDR3 sequence: CSVQGALQPQHF. CDR3 bases read: TGCAGTGTGCAGGGGGCTCTTCAGCCC.